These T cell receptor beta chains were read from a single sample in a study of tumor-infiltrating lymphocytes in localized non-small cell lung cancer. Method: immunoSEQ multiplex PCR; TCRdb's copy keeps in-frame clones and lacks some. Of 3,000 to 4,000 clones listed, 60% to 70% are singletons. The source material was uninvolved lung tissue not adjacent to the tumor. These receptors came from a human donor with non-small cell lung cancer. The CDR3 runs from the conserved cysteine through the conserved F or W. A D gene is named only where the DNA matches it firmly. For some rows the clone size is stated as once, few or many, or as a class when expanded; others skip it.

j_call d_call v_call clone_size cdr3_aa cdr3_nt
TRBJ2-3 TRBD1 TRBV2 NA CASRSQGATDTQYF TGTGCCAGCAGGTCGCAGGGGGCTACAGATACGCAGTATTTT
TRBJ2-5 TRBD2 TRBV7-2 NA CASSPRGQGLAGGETQYF TGTGCCAGCAGCCCCCGGGGGCAGGGACTAGCGGGGGGGGAGACCCAGTACTTC
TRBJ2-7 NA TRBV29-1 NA CSVAGSSYEQYF TGCAGCGTAGCGGGTAGCTCCTACGAGCAGTACTTC
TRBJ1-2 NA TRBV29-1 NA CSVERLSYGYTF TGCAGCGTCGAGAGGCTAAGCTATGGCTACACCTTC
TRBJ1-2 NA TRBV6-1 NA CASSEPGPGYYGYTF TGTGCCAGCAGTGAACCGGGGCCAGGTTACTATGGCTACACCTTC
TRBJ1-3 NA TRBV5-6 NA CASSLGARRLRGNTIYF TGTGCCAGCAGCTTGGGAGCGCGGAGACTTAGGGGAAACACCATATATTTT
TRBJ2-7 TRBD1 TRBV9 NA CASSPRQGVVYEQYF TGTGCCAGCAGCCCACGACAGGGGGTGGTCTACGAGCAGTACTTC
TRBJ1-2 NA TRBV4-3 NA CASSQAGVGGVDGYTF TGCGCCAGCAGCCAAGCGGGTGTCGGGGGAGTGGATGGCTACACCTTC
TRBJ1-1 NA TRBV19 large CASSQSRSTEAFF TGTGCCAGTAGTCAAAGTCGAAGCACTGAAGCTTTCTTT
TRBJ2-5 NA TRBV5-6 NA CASSRPTGYFYETQYF TGTGCCAGCAGCCGCCCCACAGGTTACTTTTACGAGACCCAGTACTTC
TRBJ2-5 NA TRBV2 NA CASSEGGTADF TGTGCCAGCAGTGAAGGGGGAACTGCAGACTTC
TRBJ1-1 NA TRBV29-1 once CSVRTLNTEAFF TGCAGCGTTAGAACACTGAACACTGAAGCTTTCTTT
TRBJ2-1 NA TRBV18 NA CASSPVVGATLWDNEQFF TGTGCCAGCTCACCAGTAGTGGGAGCAACGCTTTGGGACAATGAGCAGTTCTTC
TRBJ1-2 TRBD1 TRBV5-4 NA CASRQTGVYGYTF TGTGCCAGCAGGCAGACAGGGGTCTATGGCTACACCTTC
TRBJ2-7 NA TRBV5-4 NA CASSVWTGLGPYEQYF TGTGCCAGCAGCGTATGGACGGGGCTTGGGCCCTACGAGCAGTACTTC
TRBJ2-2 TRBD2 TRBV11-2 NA CASSLSGGAANTGELFF TGTGCCAGCAGCTTGAGCGGGGGGGCCGCGAACACCGGGGAGCTGTTTTTT
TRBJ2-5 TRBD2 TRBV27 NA CASSLVGEGLAVQETQYF TGTGCCAGCAGTTTGGTGGGCGAAGGACTAGCGGTTCAAGAGACCCAGTACTTC
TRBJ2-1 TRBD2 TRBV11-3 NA CASSLDGRRGNEQFF TGTGCCAGCAGCTTAGACGGGAGGAGGGGCAATGAGCAGTTCTTC
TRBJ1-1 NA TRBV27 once CASSLLGNTEAFF TGTGCCAGCAGTCTCCTCGGAAACACTGAAGCTTTCTTT
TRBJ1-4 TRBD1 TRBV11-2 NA CASSFHRGREEKLFF TGTGCCAGCAGCTTCCACAGGGGGCGCGAAGAAAAACTGTTTTTT
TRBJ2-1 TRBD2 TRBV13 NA CASSFSGGLYNEQFF TGTGCCAGCAGCTTCAGCGGGGGCCTCTACAATGAGCAGTTCTTC
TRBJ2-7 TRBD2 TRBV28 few CASSIGPFAGGFSYEQYF TGTGCCAGCAGTATAGGCCCGTTCGCGGGAGGCTTCTCCTACGAGCAGTACTTC
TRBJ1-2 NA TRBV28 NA CASSTGTANYGYTF TGTGCCAGCAGCACAGGCACAGCTAACTATGGCTACACCTTC
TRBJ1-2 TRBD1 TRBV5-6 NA CASTLGQAPPNYGYTF TGTGCCAGCACCCTAGGACAGGCCCCACCTAACTATGGCTACACCTTC
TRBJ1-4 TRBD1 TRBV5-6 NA CASSFSMDRAKNEKLFF TGTGCCAGCAGCTTCTCCATGGACAGGGCCAAAAATGAAAAACTGTTTTTT
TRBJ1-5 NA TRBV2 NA CASSPLGVSNQPQHF TGTGCCAGCAGTCCCCTCGGGGTGAGCAATCAGCCCCAGCATTTT
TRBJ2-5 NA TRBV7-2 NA CASSFVRQTQYF TGTGCCAGCAGCTTTGTTAGACAGACCCAGTACTTC